These 25 T cell receptor beta chains came from one sample sequenced in a study of blood T cells in healthy people across ages. A J-beta primer mix and a sample-barcoded 5' primer were used in a second PCR of about 7 to 12 cycles. TCRdb independently ran MiXCR on the 5' RACE reads; one entry per CDR3 protein. Of 700,000 to 950,000 distinct CDR3 sequences in the sample, roughly 64% were seen once. The specimen was blood. The receptors originated from a young man in good health.

The genes are TRBV20-1 and TRBJ2-6, with unresolved D. V lost 0 bases and J lost 3, with 12 bases in between. The CDR3 is made up of 16 amino acids. Germline CDR1 reads DFQATT; CDR2 reads SNEGSKA (reference sequence). The CDR3 bases are TGCAGTGCTAGAGATTCTTTTCTGAGTGGGGCCAACGTCCTGACTTTC. Residues: CSARDSFLSGANVLTF.

This clonotype has just one count. This likely comes from a read error, as the CDR3 has no conserved phenylalanine or tryptophan at its end. Because the CDR3's place on the DNA is in doubt, the DNA is left out and the CDR3 is given as listed by TCRdb. The chain uses TRBV7-2 and TRBJ2-3; the table's D call of TRBD2 was not tested on the DNA. The CDR3 has 16 amino acids, counting both end residues. Germline lookup yields CDR1 SGHTA and CDR2 FQGNSA. CDR3: CASSSRGTSHTDTEYV.

In this sample, this clonotype turned up a few times. The rearrangement joins TRBV20-1 to TRBJ1-6; 11 bases fit TRBD1. V shed 4 bases, J shed 9 bases, and the junction held 8 bases outside the gene matches. This CDR3 spans 15 amino acids. Germline-derived CDR1 and CDR2 are DFQATT and SNEGSKA (reference sequence). This chain's CDR3 is CSANSGTGGSSPLHF. CDR3 coding DNA: TGCAGTGCTAACTCCGGGACAGGGGGATCTTCACCCCTCCACTTT.

The genes are TRBV7-9 and TRBJ2-7; D not certain. The CDR3 extends over 12 amino acids. With 1 base removed from V and 7 bases from J, the gap between germline ends came to 8 bases. Germline V gene sequence: CDR1 SEHNR, CDR2 FQNEAQ (reference sequence). DNA of the CDR3: TGTGCCAGCAGCTTAGACCTCTGGGAGCAGTACTTC. It is translated as CASSLDLWEQYF.

The table lists this clonotype with a few counts. The CDR3 region has the DNA TGCAGCGTTGAAGGGCAGGGGGTCTCCTACAATGAGCAGTTCTTC. This translates into CSVEGQGVSYNEQFF. The chain carries TRBV29-1 and TRBJ2-1; 7 bases map to TRBD1. The germline gives CDR1 SQVTM, CDR2 ANQGSEA. The CDR3 covers 15 residues. Trimming at V came to 1 base and at J to 0 bases, leaving 3 bases not matched to a gene.

The V gene is TRBV4-1, the J gene TRBJ1-2; D unresolved. The CDR3 has 14 amino acids. V shed 0 bases and J shed 4 bases, with 9 bases lying between them. Germline V gene sequence: CDR1 MGHRA, CDR2 YSYEKL. CDR3 DNA: TGCGCCAGCAGCCAAGACGGGGAGGGCTATGGCTACACCTTC. Translation: CASSQDGEGYGYTF.

This clonotype was counted between two and nine times. The V gene is TRBV4-2, the J gene TRBJ2-5; D may be TRBD1 or TRBD2 (6 bases each). From germline, CDR1 is LGHNA and CDR2 YNFKEQ. CDR3 length: 16 amino acids. V was cut by 1 base and J by 7 bases, with 19 bases left in between. The DNA for the CDR3 is TGTGCCAGCAGCCAAGCGTGGGGGGACAATTCGGGGACCCAGTACTTC. Its protein is CASSQAWGDNSGTQYF.

The DNA of the CDR3 is TGTGCCAGCAGCTACCGGACTAGCGGGCCTTCCGCCTACGAGCAGTACTTC. Its translation is CASSYRTSGPSAYEQYF. This sequence joins TRBV7-2 and TRBJ2-7, with 11 positions matching TRBD2. This CDR3 is 17 amino acids long. The germline gives CDR1 SGHTA, CDR2 FQGNSA. V lost 4 bases to trimming and J lost 2 bases; unmatched junction nucleotides: 10.

The rearrangement joins TRBV6-1 to TRBJ2-7; no clear D. The ends were cut back, 3 bases at V and 4 bases at J, with 10 bases in the middle. The CDR3 runs to 13 residues. The germline V gene has CDR1 MNHNS and CDR2 SASEGT. The CDR3 DNA sequence: TGTGCCAGCAGTGATCTACCTCTGTACGAGCAGTACTTC. Translated: CASSDLPLYEQYF.

This clonotype occurred many times. V is TRBV11-2 and J is TRBJ2-7; D is possibly TRBD1 (5 bases). V gave up 5 bases and J gave up 6 bases, with 20 bases separating them. CDR1 is SGHAT, CDR2 FQNNGV, per germline. The CDR3 covers 15 residues. The CDR3 loop is CASSPQINQGPEQYF. The CDR3 DNA is TGTGCCAGCAGCCCGCAGATAAACCAGGGTCCCGAGCAGTACTTC.

The V and J genes are TRBV2 and TRBJ2-1, with 9 bases identical to TRBD2. The CDR3 is made up of 15 amino acids. From germline, CDR1 is SNHLY and CDR2 FYNNEI. The CDR3 DNA reads as TGTACCAACCAGATAGGGCGGGGGGGATACAATGAGCAGTTCTTC. Amino acids: CTNQIGRGGYNEQFF.

CDR3 DNA: TGTGCCAGCAGCTTGGACAGGCCCTATGGCTACACCTTC. As protein: CASSLDRPYGYTF. The rearrangement uses TRBV7-2 and TRBJ1-2; 7 nucleotides align to TRBD1. The germline V gene encodes CDR1 SGHTA and CDR2 FQGNSA. V was clipped by 3 bases and J by 4 bases; unmatched bases: 2. CDR3 length: 13 amino acids.

This clonotype was recorded a few times. The rearrangement uses TRBV5-1 and TRBJ1-1; unclear D gene. Germline loops: CDR1 SGHRS, CDR2 YFSETQ. The CDR3 runs 13 residues. With 4 bases removed from V and 8 bases from J, the gap between germline ends came to 15 bases. CDR3 residues: CASSRTGMWEAFF. DNA of the CDR3: TGCGCCAGCAGCCGGACGGGGATGTGGGAAGCTTTCTTT.

This chain uses TRBV14 with TRBJ1-1, with 7 bases lining up with TRBD1. The ends lost 0 bases at V and 10 bases at J; junction bases unmatched: 5. Germline V CDR1 and CDR2: SGHDN, FVKESK. CDR3 length equals 13 residues. CDR3 sequence reads: CASSQDWTGTAFF. DNA for the CDR3: TGTGCCAGCAGCCAAGATTGGACAGGAACAGCTTTCTTT. The full variable domain, completed using reference TRBV14 and TRBJ1-1, is EAGVTQFPSHSVIEKGQTVTLRCDPISGHDNLYWYRRVMGKEIKFLLHFVKESKQDESGMPNNRFLAERTGGTYSTLKVQPAELEDSGVYFCASSQDWTGTAFFGQGTRLTVV.

This chain connects TRBV10-3 to TRBJ2-5; TRBD2 might be the D (6 bases). Germline V gives CDR1 ENHRY, CDR2 SYGVKD. The CDR3 contains 16 residues. Trimming removed 0 bases at V and 2 bases at J, with 13 bases between. CDR3 coding DNA: TGTGCCATCAGTGAGTCCGCGACTAGTAGGCAAGAGACCCAGTACTTC. This gives the protein CAISESATSRQETQYF.

The V gene is TRBV29-1, the J gene TRBJ1-2, with a possible D match to TRBD1 (5 bases). This CDR3 comprises 13 residues. Germline loops: CDR1 SQVTM, CDR2 ANQGSEA. V lost 1 base and J lost 2, with 8 bases in between. CDR3 region: CSVEAKGNYGYTF. DNA of the CDR3: TGCAGCGTTGAAGCGAAGGGGAACTATGGCTACACCTTC. Looking up the rest from reference TRBV29-1 and TRBJ1-2 gives the full variable domain: SAVISQKPSRDICQRGTSLTIQCQVDSQVTMMFWYRQQPGQSLTLIATANQGSEATYESGFVIDKFPISRPNLTFSTLTVSNMSPEDSSIYLCSVEAKGNYGYTFGSGTRLTVV.

V usage is TRBV29-1 and J usage is TRBJ1-2, with TRBD1 matching over 8 bases. Germline assignment: CDR1 SQVTM and CDR2 ANQGSEA. The CDR3 length is 11 residues. With V trimmed by 7 bases and J by 8 bases, 6 bases remained unmatched. CDR3 sequence: CSANGQGGYTF. The CDR3, as DNA: TGCAGCGCCAATGGACAGGGAGGCTACACCTTC.

The chain has TRBV11-2 and TRBJ1-2, with TRBD1 matching 8 bases. Germline CDR1 reads SGHAT; CDR2 reads FQNNGV. CDR3 length equals 14 residues. V gave up 4 bases and J gave up 6 bases; unmatched junction bases: 7. This CDR3 reads CASSSSSGGNGYTF. The CDR3 DNA sequence: TGTGCCAGCAGCTCCTCTTCAGGGGGCAATGGCTACACCTTC.

This chain links TRBV6-5 with TRBJ1-1, with D perhaps TRBD1 (6 bases). The CDR3 covers 14 residues. Trimming took 3 bases from V and 2 from J, leaving 10 bases between them. Per germline, CDR1 MNHEY and CDR2 SVGAGI. The CDR3 sequence is CASSYGGRNTEAFF. As DNA, the CDR3 is TGTGCCAGCAGTTATGGGGGCCGAAACACTGAAGCTTTCTTT.

This clonotype was seen a handful of times. As DNA, the CDR3 is TGCAGCGTTGCTAGTGGGGCCTACGAGCAGTACTTC. Residues: CSVASGAYEQYF. The gene calls are TRBV29-1 and TRBJ2-7; no clear D. V was pared by 4 bases and J by 2 bases, with 9 bases between. Germline-derived CDR1 and CDR2 are SQVTM and ANQGSEA. The CDR3 is 12 residues long.

The chain uses TRBV27 and TRBJ2-4, with 7 bases lining up with TRBD2. The assigned J gene may be wrong: the sequence end matches TRBJ2-7 better. The CDR3 totals 15 residues. Germline CDR1 and CDR2: MNHEY and SMNVEV (reference sequence). The CDR3 DNA reads as TGTGCCAGTCACTCACTGGGGGAGGGGACCTACGAGCAGTACTTC. Encoded protein: CASHSLGEGTYEQYF.

The chain couples TRBV12-3 or TRBV12-4 to TRBJ2-3; D not resolved. CDR3 length equals 12 residues. The V end was cut by 7 bases, the J end by 4 bases, with 9 bases between. In DNA, the CDR3 is TGTGCCAGCAAAAATGGGGCAGATACGCAGTATTTT. As protein: CASKNGADTQYF.

This clonotype was seen only a few times. J is TRBJ1-2 and V is TRBV7-9; no firm D call. The ends were cut back, 3 bases at V and 1 base at J, with 6 bases in the middle. Germline V CDR1 and CDR2: SEHNR, FQNEAQ (reference sequence). The CDR3 has 13 amino acids. Here the CDR3 DNA reads TGTGCCAGCAGCTTTATGGATAACTATGGCTACACCTTC. It encodes CASSFMDNYGYTF. Complete variable domain (other parts from reference TRBV7-9 and TRBJ1-2): DTGVSQNPRHKITKRGQNVTFRCDPISEHNRLYWYRQTLGQGPEFLTYFQNEAQLEKSRLLSDRFSAERPKGSFSTLEIQRTEQGDSAMYLCASSFMDNYGYTFGSGTRLTVV.

This chain links TRBV20-1 with TRBJ2-7; 8 positions agree with TRBD2. Germline lookup yields CDR1 DFQATT and CDR2 SNEGSKA (reference sequence). The CDR3 is 15 amino acids. V dropped 1 base and J dropped 5; count of bases not matched to a gene: 10. The CDR3 nucleotides are TGCAGTGCTAGAGTAAGCGGGAGCCCCATAAACGAGCAGTACTTC. Protein: CSARVSGSPINEQYF.

The chain is built from TRBV7-6 and TRBJ2-6; unclear D gene. The V end was cut by 1 base, the J end by 0 bases, with 10 bases between. The CDR3 contains 17 residues. Germline CDR1 is SGHVS and CDR2 is FNYEAQ. CDR3 in DNA: TGTGCCAGCAGCTTAGTCCCCATTAACTCTGGGGCCAACGTCCTGACTTTC. This gives the protein CASSLVPINSGANVLTF.